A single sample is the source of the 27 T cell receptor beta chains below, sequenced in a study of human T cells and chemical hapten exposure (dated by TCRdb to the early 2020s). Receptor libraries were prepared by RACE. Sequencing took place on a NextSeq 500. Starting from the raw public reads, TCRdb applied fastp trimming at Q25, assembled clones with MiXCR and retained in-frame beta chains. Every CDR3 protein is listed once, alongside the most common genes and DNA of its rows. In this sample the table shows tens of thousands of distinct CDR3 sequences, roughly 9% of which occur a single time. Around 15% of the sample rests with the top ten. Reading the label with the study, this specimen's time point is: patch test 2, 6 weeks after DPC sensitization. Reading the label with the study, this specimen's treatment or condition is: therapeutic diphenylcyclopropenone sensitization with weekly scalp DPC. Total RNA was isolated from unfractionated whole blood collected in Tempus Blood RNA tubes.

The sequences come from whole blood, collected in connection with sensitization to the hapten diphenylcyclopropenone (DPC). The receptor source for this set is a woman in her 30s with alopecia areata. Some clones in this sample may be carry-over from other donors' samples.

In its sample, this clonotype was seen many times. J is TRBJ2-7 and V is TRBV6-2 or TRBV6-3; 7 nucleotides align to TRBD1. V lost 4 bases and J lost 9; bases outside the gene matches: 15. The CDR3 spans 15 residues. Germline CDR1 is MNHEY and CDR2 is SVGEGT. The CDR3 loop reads CASSFGTVQTGRQYF. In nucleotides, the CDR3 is TGTGCCAGCAGTTTCGGGACAGTTCAGACTGGCAGGCAGTACTTC.

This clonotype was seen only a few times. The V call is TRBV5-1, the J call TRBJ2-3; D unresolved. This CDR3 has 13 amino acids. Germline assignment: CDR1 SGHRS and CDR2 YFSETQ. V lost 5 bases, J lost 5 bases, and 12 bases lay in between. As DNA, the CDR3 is TGCGCCAGCAGTCCTGGGTTTGGAGATACGCAGTATTTT. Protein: CASSPGFGDTQYF.

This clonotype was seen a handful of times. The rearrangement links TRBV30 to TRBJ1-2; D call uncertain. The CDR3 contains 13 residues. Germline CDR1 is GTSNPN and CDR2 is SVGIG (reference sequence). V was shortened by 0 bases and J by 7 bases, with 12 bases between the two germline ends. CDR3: CAWSVLGASGYTF. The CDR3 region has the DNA TGTGCCTGGAGTGTATTAGGAGCGAGTGGCTACACCTTC.

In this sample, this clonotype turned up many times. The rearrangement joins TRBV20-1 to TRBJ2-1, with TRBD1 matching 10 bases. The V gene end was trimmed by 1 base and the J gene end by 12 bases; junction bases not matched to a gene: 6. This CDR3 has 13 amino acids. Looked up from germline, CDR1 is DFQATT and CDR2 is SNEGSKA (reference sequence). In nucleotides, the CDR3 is TGCAGTGCTAGAGGTGGGACAGGGGCAGGGCAGTTCTTC. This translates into CSARGGTGAGQFF.

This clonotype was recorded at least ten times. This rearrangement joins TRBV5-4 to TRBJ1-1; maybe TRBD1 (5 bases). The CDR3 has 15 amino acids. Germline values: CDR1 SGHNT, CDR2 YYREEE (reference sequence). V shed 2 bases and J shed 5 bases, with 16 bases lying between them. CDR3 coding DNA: TGTGCCAGCAGCTTCGGAATAGGGGTAGAGACTGAAGCTTTCTTT. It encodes CASSFGIGVETEAFF.

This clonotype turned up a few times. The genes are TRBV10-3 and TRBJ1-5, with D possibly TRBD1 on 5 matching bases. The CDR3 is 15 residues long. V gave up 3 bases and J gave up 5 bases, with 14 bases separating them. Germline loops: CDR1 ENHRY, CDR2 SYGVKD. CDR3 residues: CAISDPGEGHQPQHF. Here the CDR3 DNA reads TGTGCCATCAGTGATCCGGGGGAGGGTCATCAGCCCCAGCATTTT.

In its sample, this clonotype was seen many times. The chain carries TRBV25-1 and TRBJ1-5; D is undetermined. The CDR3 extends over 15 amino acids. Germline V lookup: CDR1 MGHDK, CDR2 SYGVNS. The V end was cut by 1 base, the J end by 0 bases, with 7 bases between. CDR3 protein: CASSESRHSNQPQHF. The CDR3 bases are TGTGCCAGCAGTGAATCTCGTCATAGCAATCAGCCCCAGCATTTT.

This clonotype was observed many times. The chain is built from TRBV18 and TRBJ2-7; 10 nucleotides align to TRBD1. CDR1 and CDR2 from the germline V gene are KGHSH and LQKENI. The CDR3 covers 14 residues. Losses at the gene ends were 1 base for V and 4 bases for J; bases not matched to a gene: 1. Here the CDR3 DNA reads TGTGCCAGCTCACCACGGACAGGGGGATACGAGCAGTACTTC. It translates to CASSPRTGGYEQYF. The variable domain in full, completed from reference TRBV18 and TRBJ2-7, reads NAGVMQNPRHLVRRRGQEARLRCSPMKGHSHVYWYRQLPEEGLKFMVYLQKENIIDESGMPKERFSAEFPKEGPSILRIQQVVRGDSAAYFCASSPRTGGYEQYFGPGTRLTVT.

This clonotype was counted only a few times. CDR3 nucleotides: TGTGCCAGCAGTGTTAGCGGGGGCCCTTCTGAGACCCAGTACTTC. Encoded protein: CASSVSGGPSETQYF. This rearrangement joins TRBV12-3 or TRBV12-4 to TRBJ2-5; 9 nucleotides match TRBD2. The CDR3 sequence is 15 residues long. Germline trimming cut 5 bases from V and 5 bases from J; bases unmatched to any gene: 9.

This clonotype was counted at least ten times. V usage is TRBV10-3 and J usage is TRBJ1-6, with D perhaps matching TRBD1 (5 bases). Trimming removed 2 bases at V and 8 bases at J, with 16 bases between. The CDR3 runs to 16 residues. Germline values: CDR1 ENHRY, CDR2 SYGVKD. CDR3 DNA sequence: TGTGCCATCAGTGAGCGGGGGGAATCGGGCCATTCACCCCTCCACTTT. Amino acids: CAISERGESGHSPLHF.

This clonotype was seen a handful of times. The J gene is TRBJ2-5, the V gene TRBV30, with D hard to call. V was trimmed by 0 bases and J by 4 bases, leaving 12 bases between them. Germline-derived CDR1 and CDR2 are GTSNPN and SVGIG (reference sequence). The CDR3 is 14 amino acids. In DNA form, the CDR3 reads TGTGCCTGGAGTGTATTCCCGGCCGGAGAGACCCAGTACTTC. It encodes CAWSVFPAGETQYF.

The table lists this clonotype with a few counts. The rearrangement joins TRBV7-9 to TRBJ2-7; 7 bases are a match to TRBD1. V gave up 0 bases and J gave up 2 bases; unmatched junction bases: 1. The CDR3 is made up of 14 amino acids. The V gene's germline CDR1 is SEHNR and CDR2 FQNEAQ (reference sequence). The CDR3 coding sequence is TGTGCCAGCAGCTTAGCCGGGACAGCCTACGAGCAGTACTTC. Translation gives CASSLAGTAYEQYF.

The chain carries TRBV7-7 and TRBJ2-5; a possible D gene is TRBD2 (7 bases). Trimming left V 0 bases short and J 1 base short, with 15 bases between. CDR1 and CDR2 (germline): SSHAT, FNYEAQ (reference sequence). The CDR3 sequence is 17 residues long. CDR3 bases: TGTGCCAGCAGCTTAGCGGTGCGGGGGCCCTCCCAAGAGACCCAGTACTTC. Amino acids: CASSLAVRGPSQETQYF.

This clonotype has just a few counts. The chain's CDR3 is CASSYPDDQPQHF. The CDR3 DNA reads TGTGCCAGCAGTTATCCAGACGATCAGCCCCAGCATTTT. The genes are TRBV6-6 and TRBJ1-5, with D uncertain. Germline CDR1 and CDR2: MNHNY and SVGAGI (reference sequence). The CDR3 is 13 amino acids. V lost 3 bases and J 5 bases, leaving 8 bases between the germline ends.

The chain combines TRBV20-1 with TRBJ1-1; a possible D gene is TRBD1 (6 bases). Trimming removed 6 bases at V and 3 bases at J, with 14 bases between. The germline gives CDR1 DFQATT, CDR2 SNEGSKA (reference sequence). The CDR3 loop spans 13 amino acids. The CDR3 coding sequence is TGCAGTGCGAGCCGGGGGGCCGACACTGAAGCTTTCTTT. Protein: CSASRGADTEAFF.

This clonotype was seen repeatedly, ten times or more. Here the CDR3 DNA reads TGCGCCAGCAGCCGCGATCGAATCCGGGCCGCCTTTCCACGGGAGCTGTTTTTT. Protein sequence: CASSRDRIRAAFPRELFF. V gene TRBV4-3 combines with J gene TRBJ2-2; D call uncertain. CDR3 size: 18 residues. Germline CDR1 reads LGHNA; CDR2 reads YSLEER. Trimming took 4 bases from V and 9 from J, leaving 27 bases between them.

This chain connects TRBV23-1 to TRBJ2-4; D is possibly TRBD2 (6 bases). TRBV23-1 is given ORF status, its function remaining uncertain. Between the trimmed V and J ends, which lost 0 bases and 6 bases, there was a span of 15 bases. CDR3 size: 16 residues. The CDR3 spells CASSQSKRGTLNIQYF. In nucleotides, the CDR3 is TGCGCCAGCAGTCAATCAAAACGGGGGACGCTAAACATTCAGTACTTC.

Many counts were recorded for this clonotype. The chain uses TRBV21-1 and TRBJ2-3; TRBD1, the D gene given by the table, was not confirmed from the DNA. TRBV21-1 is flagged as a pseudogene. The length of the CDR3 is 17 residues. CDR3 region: CASSKRKQGGYTDTQYF. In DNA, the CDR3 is TGTGCCAGCAGCAAAAGGAAACAGGGGGGTTACACAGATACGCAGTATTTT.

DNA of the CDR3: TGTGCCAGCATGACAGGGAGCTCCTACAATGAGCAGTTCTTC. As protein: CASMTGSSYNEQFF. The V and J genes are TRBV19 and TRBJ2-1; 7 bases line up with TRBD1. Germline V gene data show CDR1 as LNHDA and CDR2 as SQIVND (reference sequence). The CDR3 runs 14 residues. The ends lost 9 bases at V and 0 bases at J; junction bases unmatched: 5.

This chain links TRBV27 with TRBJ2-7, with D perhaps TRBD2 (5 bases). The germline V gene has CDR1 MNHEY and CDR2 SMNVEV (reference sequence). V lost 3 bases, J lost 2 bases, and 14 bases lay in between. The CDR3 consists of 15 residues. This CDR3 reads CASSFAREGAYEQYF. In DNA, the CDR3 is TGTGCCAGCAGTTTCGCTCGTGAGGGTGCCTACGAGCAGTACTTC.

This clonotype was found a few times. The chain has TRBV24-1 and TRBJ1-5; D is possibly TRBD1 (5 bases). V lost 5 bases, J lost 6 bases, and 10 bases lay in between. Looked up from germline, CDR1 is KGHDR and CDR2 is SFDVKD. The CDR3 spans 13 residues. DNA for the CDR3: TGTGCCACCAGTGCCCAGGGTAGTCAGCCCCAGCATTTT. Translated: CATSAQGSQPQHF.

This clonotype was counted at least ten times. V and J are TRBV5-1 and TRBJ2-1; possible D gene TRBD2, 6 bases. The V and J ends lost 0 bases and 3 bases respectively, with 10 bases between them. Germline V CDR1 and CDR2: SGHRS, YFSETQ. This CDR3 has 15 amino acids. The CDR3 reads CASSLAGEGYNEQFF. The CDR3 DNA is TGCGCCAGCAGCTTGGCGGGGGAAGGCTACAATGAGCAGTTCTTC.

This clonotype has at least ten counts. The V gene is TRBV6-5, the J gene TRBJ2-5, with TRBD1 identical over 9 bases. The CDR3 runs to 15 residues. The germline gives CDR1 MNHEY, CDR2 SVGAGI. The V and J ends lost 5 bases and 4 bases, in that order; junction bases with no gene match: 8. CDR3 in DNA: TGTGCCAGCAGTCCCGGGACAGGGATTACAGAGACCCAGTACTTC. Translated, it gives CASSPGTGITETQYF.

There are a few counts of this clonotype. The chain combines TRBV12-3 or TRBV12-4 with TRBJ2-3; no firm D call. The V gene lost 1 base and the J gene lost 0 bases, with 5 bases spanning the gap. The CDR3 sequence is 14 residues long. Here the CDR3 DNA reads TGTGCCAGCAGTTTAGGTCTAAGCACAGATACGCAGTATTTT. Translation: CASSLGLSTDTQYF.

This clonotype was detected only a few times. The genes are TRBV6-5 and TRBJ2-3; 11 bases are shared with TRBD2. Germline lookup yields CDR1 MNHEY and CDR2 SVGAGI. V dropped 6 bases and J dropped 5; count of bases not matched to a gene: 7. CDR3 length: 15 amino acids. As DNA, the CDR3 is TGTGCCAGCAGAATGGGACTAGCGGAGAGAGATACGCAGTATTTT. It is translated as CASRMGLAERDTQYF.

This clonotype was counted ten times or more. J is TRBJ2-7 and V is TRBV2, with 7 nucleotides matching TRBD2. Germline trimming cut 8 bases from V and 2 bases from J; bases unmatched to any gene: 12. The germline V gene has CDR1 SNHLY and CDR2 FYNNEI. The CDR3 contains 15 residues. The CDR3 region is CASSSWGGPAYEQYF. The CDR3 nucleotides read TGTGCCAGCTCCTCTTGGGGGGGACCGGCCTACGAGCAGTACTTC.

In DNA form, the CDR3 reads TGTGCCAGCAGTTACTCGGAGGGAGTGGGGACTGAAGCTTTCTTT. Translating gives CASSYSEGVGTEAFF. J is TRBJ1-1 and V is TRBV6-6; D is uncertain. Per germline, CDR1 MNHNY and CDR2 SVGAGI (reference sequence). This CDR3 is built from 15 residues. Trimming cost V 0 bases and J 5 bases, with 13 bases left between them.